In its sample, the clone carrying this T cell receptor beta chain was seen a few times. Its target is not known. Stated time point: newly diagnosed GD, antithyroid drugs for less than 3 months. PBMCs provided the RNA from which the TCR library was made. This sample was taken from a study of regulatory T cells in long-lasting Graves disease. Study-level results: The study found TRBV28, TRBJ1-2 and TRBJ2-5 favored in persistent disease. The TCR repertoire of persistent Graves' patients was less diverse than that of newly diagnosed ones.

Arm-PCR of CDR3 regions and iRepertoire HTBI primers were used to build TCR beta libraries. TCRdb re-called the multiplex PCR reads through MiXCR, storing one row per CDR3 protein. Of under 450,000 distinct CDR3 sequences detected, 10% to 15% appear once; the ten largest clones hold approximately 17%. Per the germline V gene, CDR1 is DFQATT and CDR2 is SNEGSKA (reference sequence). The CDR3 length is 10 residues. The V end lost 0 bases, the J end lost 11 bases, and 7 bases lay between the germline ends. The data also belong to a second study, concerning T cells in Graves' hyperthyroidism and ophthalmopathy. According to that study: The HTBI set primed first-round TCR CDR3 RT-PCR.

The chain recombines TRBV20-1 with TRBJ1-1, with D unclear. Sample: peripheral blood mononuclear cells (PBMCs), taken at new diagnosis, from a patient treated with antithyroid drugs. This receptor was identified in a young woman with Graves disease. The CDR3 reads CSAREIPAFF. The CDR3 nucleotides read TGCAGTGCTAGAGAGATACCCGCTTTCTTT.